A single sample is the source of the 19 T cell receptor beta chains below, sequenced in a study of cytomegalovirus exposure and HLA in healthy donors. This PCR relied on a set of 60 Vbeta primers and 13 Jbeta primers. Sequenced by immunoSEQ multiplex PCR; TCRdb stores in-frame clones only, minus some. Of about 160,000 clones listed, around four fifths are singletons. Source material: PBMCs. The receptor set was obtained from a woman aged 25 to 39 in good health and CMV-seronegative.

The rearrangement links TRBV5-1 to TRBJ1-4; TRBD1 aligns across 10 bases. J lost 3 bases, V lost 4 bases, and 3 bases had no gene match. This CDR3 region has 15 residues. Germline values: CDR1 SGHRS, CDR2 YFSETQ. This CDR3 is CASSPGQGANEKLFF. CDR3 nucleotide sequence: TGCGCCAGCAGCCCCGGACAGGGGGCTAATGAAAAACTGTTTTTT.

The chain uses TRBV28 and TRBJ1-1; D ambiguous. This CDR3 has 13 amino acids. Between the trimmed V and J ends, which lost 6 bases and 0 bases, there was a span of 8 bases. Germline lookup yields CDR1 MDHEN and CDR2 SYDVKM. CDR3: CASSKPLNTEAFF. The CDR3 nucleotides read TGTGCCAGCAGCAAGCCTCTGAACACTGAAGCTTTCTTT.

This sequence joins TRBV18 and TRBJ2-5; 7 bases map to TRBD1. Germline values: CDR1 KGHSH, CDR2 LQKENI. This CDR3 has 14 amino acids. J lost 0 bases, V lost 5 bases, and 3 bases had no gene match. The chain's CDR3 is CASSADRYQETQYF. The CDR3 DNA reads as TGTGCCAGCTCAGCGGACAGGTACCAAGAGACCCAGTACTTC.

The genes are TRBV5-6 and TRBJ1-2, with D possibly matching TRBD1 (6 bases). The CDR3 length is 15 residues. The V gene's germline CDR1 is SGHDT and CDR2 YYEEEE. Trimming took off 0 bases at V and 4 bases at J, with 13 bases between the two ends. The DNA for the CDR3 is TGTGCCAGCAGCTTGGTCCAGGGGACCACCTATGGCTACACCTTC. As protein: CASSLVQGTTYGYTF.

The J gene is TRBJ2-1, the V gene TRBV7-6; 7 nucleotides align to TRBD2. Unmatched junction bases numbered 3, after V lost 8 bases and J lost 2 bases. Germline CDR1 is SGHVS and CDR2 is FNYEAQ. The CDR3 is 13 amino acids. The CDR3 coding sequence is TGTGCCAGCGGGACTACGCCCTACAATGAGCAGTTCTTC. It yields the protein CASGTTPYNEQFF.

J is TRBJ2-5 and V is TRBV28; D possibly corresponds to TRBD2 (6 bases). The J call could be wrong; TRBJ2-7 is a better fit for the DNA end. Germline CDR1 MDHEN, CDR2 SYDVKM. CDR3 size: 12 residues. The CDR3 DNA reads TGTGCCAGCAGAGCGCAAGCGGGCGAGCAGTACTTC. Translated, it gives CASRAQAGEQYF.

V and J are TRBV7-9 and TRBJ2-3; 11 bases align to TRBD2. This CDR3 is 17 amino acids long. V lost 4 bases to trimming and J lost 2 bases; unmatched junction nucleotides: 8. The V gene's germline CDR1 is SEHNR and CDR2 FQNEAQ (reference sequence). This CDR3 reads CASSSRGSGGATDTQYF. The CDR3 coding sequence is TGTGCCAGCAGCTCGAGGGGTAGCGGGGGGGCCACAGATACGCAGTATTTT.

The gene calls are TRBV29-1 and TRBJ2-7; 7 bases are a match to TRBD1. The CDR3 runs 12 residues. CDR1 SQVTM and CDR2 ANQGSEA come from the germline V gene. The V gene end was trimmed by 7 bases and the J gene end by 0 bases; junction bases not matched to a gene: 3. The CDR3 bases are TGCAGCGGCCGGGACAGCTCCTACGAGCAGTACTTC. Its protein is CSGRDSSYEQYF.

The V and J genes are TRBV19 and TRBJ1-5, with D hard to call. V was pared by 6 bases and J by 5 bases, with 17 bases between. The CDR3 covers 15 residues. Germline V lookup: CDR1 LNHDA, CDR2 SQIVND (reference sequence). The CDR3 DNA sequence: TGTGCCAGTAGAGACTGGGAAGGAGGATATCAGCCCCAGCATTTT. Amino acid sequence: CASRDWEGGYQPQHF.

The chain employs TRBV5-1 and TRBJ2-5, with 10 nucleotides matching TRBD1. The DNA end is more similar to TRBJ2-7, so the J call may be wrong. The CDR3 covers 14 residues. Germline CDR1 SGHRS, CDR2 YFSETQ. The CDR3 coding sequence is TGCGCCAGCAGCCCGGGACAGGGGTCCTACGAGCAGTACTTC. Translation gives CASSPGQGSYEQYF.

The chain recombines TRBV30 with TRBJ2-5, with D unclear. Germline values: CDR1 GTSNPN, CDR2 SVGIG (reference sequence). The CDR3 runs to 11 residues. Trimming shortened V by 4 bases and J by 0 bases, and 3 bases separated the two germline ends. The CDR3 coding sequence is TGTGCCTGGACGGACCAAGAGACCCAGTACTTC. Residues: CAWTDQETQYF.

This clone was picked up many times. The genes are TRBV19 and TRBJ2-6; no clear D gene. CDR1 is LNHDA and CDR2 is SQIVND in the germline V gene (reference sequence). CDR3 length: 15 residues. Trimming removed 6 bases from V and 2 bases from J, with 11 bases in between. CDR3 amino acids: CASRPTETGANVLTF. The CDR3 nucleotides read TGTGCCAGTAGACCTACAGAGACTGGGGCCAACGTCCTGACTTTC.

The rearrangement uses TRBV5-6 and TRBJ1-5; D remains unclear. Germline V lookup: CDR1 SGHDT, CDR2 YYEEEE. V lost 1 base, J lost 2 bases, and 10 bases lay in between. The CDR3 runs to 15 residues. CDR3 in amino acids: CASSLSGVGNQPQHF. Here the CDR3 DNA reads TGTGCCAGCAGCTTGTCCGGAGTGGGCAATCAGCCCCAGCATTTT.

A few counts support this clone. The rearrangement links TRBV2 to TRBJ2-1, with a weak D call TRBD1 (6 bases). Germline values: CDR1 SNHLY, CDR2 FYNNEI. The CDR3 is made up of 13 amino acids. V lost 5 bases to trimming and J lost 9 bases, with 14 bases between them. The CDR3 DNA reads TGTGCCAGCAGTTCCACAGGGAAGGGTGAGCAGTTCTTC. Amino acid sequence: CASSSTGKGEQFF.

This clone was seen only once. The CDR3 loop reads CASSPRPGGVYGYTF. The CDR3, as DNA: TGTGCCAGCAGTCCCCGGCCGGGGGGGGTCTATGGCTACACCTTC. This chain joins TRBV27 and TRBJ1-2, with D perhaps TRBD1 (5 bases). Germline lookup yields CDR1 MNHEY and CDR2 SMNVEV (reference sequence). The CDR3 has 15 residues. Between the trimmed V and J ends, which lost 5 bases and 4 bases, there was a span of 17 bases.

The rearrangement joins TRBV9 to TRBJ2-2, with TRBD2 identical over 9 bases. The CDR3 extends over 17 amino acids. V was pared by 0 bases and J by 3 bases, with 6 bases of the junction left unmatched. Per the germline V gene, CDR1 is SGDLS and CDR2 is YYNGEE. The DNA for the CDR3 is TGTGCCAGCAGCGTAGGTCCAGGCGGGGGGGACACCGGGGAGCTGTTTTTT. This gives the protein CASSVGPGGGDTGELFF.

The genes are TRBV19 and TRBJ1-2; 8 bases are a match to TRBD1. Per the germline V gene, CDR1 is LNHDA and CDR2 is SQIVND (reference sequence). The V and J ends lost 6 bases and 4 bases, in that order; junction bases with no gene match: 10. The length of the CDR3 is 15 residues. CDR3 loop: CASREGQGSGYGYTF. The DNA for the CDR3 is TGTGCCAGTAGAGAAGGACAGGGAAGTGGCTATGGCTACACCTTC.

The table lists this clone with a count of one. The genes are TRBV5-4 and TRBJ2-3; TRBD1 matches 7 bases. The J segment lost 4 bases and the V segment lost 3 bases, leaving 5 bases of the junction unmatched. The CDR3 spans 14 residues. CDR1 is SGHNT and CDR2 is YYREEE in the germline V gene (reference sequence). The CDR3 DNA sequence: TGTGCCAGCAGCTCTCAGACAGGGCCAGATACGCAGTATTTT. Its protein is CASSSQTGPDTQYF.

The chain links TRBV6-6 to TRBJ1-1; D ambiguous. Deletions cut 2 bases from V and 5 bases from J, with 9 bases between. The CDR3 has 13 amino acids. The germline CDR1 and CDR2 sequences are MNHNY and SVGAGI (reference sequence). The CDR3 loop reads CASSYGTETEAFF. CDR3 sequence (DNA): TGTGCCAGCAGTTACGGAACAGAGACTGAAGCTTTCTTT.